Reported below is one T cell receptor beta chain. Its antigen is undetermined. The treatment denotes: 10-day PBMC culture with coronavirus spike peptide pools or control peptides (ViraFEST assay). Positive SARS-CoV-2 PCR tests in convalescent patients dated from March to December 2020, pre-Alpha, Beta and Delta. The sample is drawn from a study of vaccination and CD4 T cells after COVID-19. Study background: Overlapping spike peptides served as the stimulus for the cells. These peptides came from SARS-CoV-2 and from the common cold coronaviruses HCoV-NL63, HCoV-OC43 and HCoV-229E.

Oncomine TCR Beta short-read sequencing was applied to DNA from cultured CD4+ T cells. Genomic DNA was extracted from cultured CD4+ T cells. TCRdb re-called the PCR reads through MiXCR, storing one row per CDR3 protein. The sample carries 13,000 or so distinct CDR3 sequences, roughly 60% recorded once. This CDR3 comprises 12 residues. Per germline, CDR1 SGHTA and CDR2 FQGNSA. The germline V and J ends were trimmed by 2 bases and 0 bases, with 2 bases remaining between them. This clonotype was sampled from a human donor who had recovered from COVID-19. V is TRBV7-2 and J is TRBJ2-7; D gene uncertain. The sample comprised CD4+ T cells from blood, cultured in vitro. The CDR3: CASSLNSYEQYF. CDR3 nucleotides: TGTGCCAGCAGCTTAAACTCCTACGAGCAGTACTTC.